The rows below give T cell receptor beta chains drawn from one sample of a study of cytomegalovirus exposure and HLA in healthy donors. The table came from immunoSEQ multiplex PCR; TCRdb's copy has only in-frame clones and leaves some out. This sample carries roughly 52,000 clones, 90% of them seen once, and the ten largest clones take about 3.1%. Material: PBMCs. The receptor source for this set is a man aged 18 to 29 in good health and CMV-seronegative. CDR3s include the opening cysteine and the closing phenylalanine or tryptophan. A D gene is named only where the DNA matches it firmly. Clone size appears in some rows only: once, few, many, or a class for an expanded clone.

-,TRBJ2-3,14,-,TRBV9,TGTGCCAGCAGCGTAGATGGGGGGAGTAATACGCAGTATTTT,CASSVDGGSNTQYF
-,TRBJ2-3,16,TRBD2,TRBV6-1,TGTGCCAGCAGTGGTGTTACTAGCGGCAGCACAGATACGCAGTATTTT,CASSGVTSGSTDTQYF
-,TRBJ2-2,17,TRBD2,TRBV5-1,TGCGCCAGCAGTTCACCGCCGGGACTAGCGGTCACCGGGGAGCTGTTTTTT,CASSSPPGLAVTGELFF
-,TRBJ2-1,12,-,TRBV5-6,TGTGCCAGCAGCCCAGGATACAATGAGCAGTTCTTC,CASSPGYNEQFF
-,TRBJ2-5,12,-,TRBV7-2,TGTGCCAGCAGCCAGTATTCGGAGACCCAGTACTTC,CASSQYSETQYF
once,TRBJ2-1,16,TRBD2,TRBV9,TGTGCCAGCAGCCCTTGGACTAGCGGGAGTTCGTATGAGCAGTTCTTC,CASSPWTSGSSYEQFF
-,TRBJ1-2,14,-,TRBV11-2,TGTGCCAGCGGTTACAGCTACGGTACGGATGGCTACACCTTC,CASGYSYGTDGYTF
-,TRBJ2-7,15,TRBD2,TRBV28,TGTGCCAGCAGCCTAGAACTAGCGGAAGGGTTCGAGCAGTACTTC,CASSLELAEGFEQYF
-,TRBJ2-3,11,-,TRBV5-1,TGCGCCAGCAGAATTCAAGATACGCAGTATTTT,CASRIQDTQYF
-,TRBJ2-2,15,-,TRBV27,TGTGCCAGCAGTTTATCAGGTTGGGGCGACGGGGAGCTGTTTTTT,CASSLSGWGDGELFF
-,TRBJ2-1,15,TRBD2,TRBV7-9,TGTGCCAGCAGCTTAGGGGGGACTAGCCTCAATGAGCAGTTCTTC,CASSLGGTSLNEQFF
once,TRBJ1-2,13,TRBD1,TRBV18,TGTGCCAGCACGGGATTGGACAGGGATGGCTACACCTTC,CASTGLDRDGYTF
-,TRBJ1-2,17,-,TRBV21-1,TGTGCCAGCAGCAAATGGGTAGACAGGGGCTTTCCTTGGGGCTACACCTTC,CASSKWVDRGFPWGYTF
-,TRBJ1-4,15,-,TRBV30,TGTGCCTGGAGTGAACAGGTTGGAACTAATGAAAAACTGTTTTTT,CAWSEQVGTNEKLFF
medium-sized,TRBJ1-5,13,-,TRBV5-1,TGCGCCAGCAGCTCAGGGATGGGTCAGCCCCAGCATTTT,CASSSGMGQPQHF
-,TRBJ1-4,15,TRBD1,TRBV7-9,TGTGCCAGCAGTATTGAACAGGGGACTAATGAAAAACTGTTTTTT,CASSIEQGTNEKLFF
once,TRBJ1-5,14,-,TRBV28,TGTGCCAGCAGTATCAGGGGATCAGGACAGCCCCAGCATTTT,CASSIRGSGQPQHF
-,TRBJ2-6,15,-,TRBV6-1,TGTGCCAGCAGCCAGACTAGTTCTGGGGCCAACGTCCTGACTTTC,CASSQTSSGANVLTF
-,TRBJ2-7,15,-,TRBV5-1,TGCGCCAGCAGCTTGATAGGGGGAAGCTCCTACGAGCAGTACTTC,CASSLIGGSSYEQYF
-,TRBJ1-4,16,TRBD1,TRBV2,TGTGCCAGCAGCCCCGGGACAGGGGGCGTAGGTGAAAAACTGTTTTTT,CASSPGTGGVGEKLFF
-,TRBJ1-1,19,TRBD1,TRBV28,TGTGCCAGCAGTTCTCTATTGGGGGGGACAGGAAGAATGAACACTGAAGCTTTCTTT,CASSSLLGGTGRMNTEAFF
-,TRBJ1-2,14,TRBD1,TRBV19,TGTGCCAGTAGTACAGGGGGCCTCCGCGGCGGCTACACCTTC,CASSTGGLRGGYTF
-,TRBJ1-2,11,-,TRBV29-1,TGCAGCGTTGGCAGGGCGGATGGCTACACCTTC,CSVGRADGYTF
-,TRBJ1-2,14,TRBD1,TRBV19,TGTGCCAGTAGTCCAGGTGGAGGGGGCAGGGGCTACACCTTC,CASSPGGGGRGYTF
once,TRBJ2-3,14,-,TRBV5-6,TGTGCCAGCAGCCCTGACATATACACAGATACGCAGTATTTT,CASSPDIYTDTQYF
-,TRBJ1-5,15,-,TRBV5-8,TGTGCCAGCAGCCCGACAGGACCTAGCAATCAGCCCCAGCATTTT,CASSPTGPSNQPQHF
-,TRBJ2-5,16,TRBD1,TRBV4-1,TGCGCCAGCAGCCAGGCCACCGACAGGGGAGATCAGACCCAGTACTTC,CASSQATDRGDQTQYF
-,TRBJ2-1,13,-,TRBV7-9,TGTGCCAGCAGCTTCTGGCCCTACAATGAGCAGTTCTTC,CASSFWPYNEQFF
-,TRBJ1-2,14,-,TRBV18,TGTGCCAGCTCACCAACGGGGAATAACTATGGCTACACCTTC,CASSPTGNNYGYTF
-,TRBJ2-5,14,-,TRBV21-1,TGTGCCAGCATGGGACAGGGGGCATCTGAGACCCAGTACTTC,CASMGQGASETQYF
-,TRBJ2-5,15,-,TRBV6-1,TGTGCCAGCAGTGAAGGGGGCCTGCCGAGGGAGACCCAGTACTTC,CASSEGGLPRETQYF
-,TRBJ1-2,15,-,TRBV28,TGTGCCAGCTCCCCCCCCGGACTTATTAACTATGGCTACACCTTC,CASSPPGLINYGYTF
-,TRBJ1-2,16,-,TRBV12-5,TGTGCTAGTGGGTGGGGGGGCGCAGGTTGGAACTATGGCTACACCTTC,CASGWGGAGWNYGYTF
-,TRBJ2-3,13,TRBD2,TRBV29-1,TGCAGCGCCGGGACTAGCGGCACAGATACGCAGTATTTT,CSAGTSGTDTQYF
once,TRBJ2-2,16,-,TRBV30,TGTGCCTGGAGTCGAAGCAGGGTCCCGAACACCGGGGAGCTGTTTTTT,CAWSRSRVPNTGELFF
-,TRBJ2-1,17,-,TRBV15,TGTGCCACCAGCAGAGACGGGAGAAGCGAGACCTACAATGAGCAGTTCTTC,CATSRDGRSETYNEQFF
-,TRBJ1-1,16,-,TRBV28,TGTGCCAGCAGTTTAAGCCCGGGGACTATAAACACTGAAGCTTTCTTT,CASSLSPGTINTEAFF
-,TRBJ2-3,16,-,TRBV9,TGTGCCAGCAGCGTAGTGGGAATGGGAGACACAGATACGCAGTATTTT,CASSVVGMGDTDTQYF
-,TRBJ1-1,12,-,TRBV28,TGTGCCAGCAGTTTAAATGGCCCTGAAGCTTTCTTT,CASSLNGPEAFF
-,TRBJ1-5,14,-,TRBV5-1,TGCGCCAGCAGCGTCGGGACTAAATCTCAGCCCCAGCATTTT,CASSVGTKSQPQHF
-,TRBJ2-7,13,TRBD1,TRBV7-9,TGTGCCAGCGCCGGCCAGGGGGTCTACGAGCAGTACTTC,CASAGQGVYEQYF
-,TRBJ1-2,14,-,TRBV29-1,TGCAGCGTTGAGATGACAGGCGAAACCTATGGCTACACCTTC,CSVEMTGETYGYTF
-,TRBJ1-1,15,TRBD1,TRBV5-1,TGCGCCAGCAGCTTGGGACAGGGGCGAGAAACTGAAGCTTTCTTT,CASSLGQGRETEAFF
-,TRBJ1-5,17,TRBD1,TRBV28,TGTGCCAGCAGCCCAAGACAGGGTCCCTTGATCAATCAGCCCCAGCATTTT,CASSPRQGPLINQPQHF
-,TRBJ1-2,16,TRBD1,TRBV6-1,TGTGCCAGCAGCGAAAGACCGGGACAGGGAGACTATGGCTACACCTTC,CASSERPGQGDYGYTF
-,TRBJ2-1,17,-,TRBV4-2,TGTGCCAGCAGCCAGTCCTTCGGAAGCGGCCGGGGCAATGAGCAGTTCTTC,CASSQSFGSGRGNEQFF
-,TRBJ1-4,16,TRBD1,TRBV28,TGTGCCAGCAGAGCTTTCGGGACAGGGGGTCGAGAAAAACTGTTTTTT,CASRAFGTGGREKLFF
-,TRBJ1-5,14,-,TRBV15,TGTGCCACCCGACAGGTTTATAGCAATCAGCCCCAGCATTTT,CATRQVYSNQPQHF
-,TRBJ2-5,14,-,TRBV1,TGCACCAGCACCCCAAGCGGGAGAGGAGAGACCCAGTACTTC,CTSTPSGRGETQYF
-,TRBJ2-1,14,TRBD2,TRBV5-1,TGCGCCAGCAGCCGGGAGGGGTCCTACAATGAGCAGTTCTTC,CASSREGSYNEQFF
-,TRBJ1-1,12,-,TRBV19,TGTGCCAGTAGTATGCGGGGCCCGGGAGCTTTCTTT,CASSMRGPGAFF
-,TRBJ2-3,16,-,TRBV28,TGTGCCAGCACCACAGGTGATTTAAGGACCACAGATACGCAGTATTTT,CASTTGDLRTTDTQYF
-,TRBJ2-3,16,-,TRBV18,TGTGCCAGCTCACCGGCCACGACTAGAGGCTCTGATACGCAGTATTTT,CASSPATTRGSDTQYF
-,TRBJ1-1,16,-,TRBV2,TGTGCCAGCAGTGAAAGCAGGGCTTTTGCGAACACTGAAGCTTTCTTT,CASSESRAFANTEAFF
-,TRBJ2-6,15,-,TRBV2,TGTGCCAGCAGTGACGGGTTCTCTGGGGCCAACGTCCTGACTTTC,CASSDGFSGANVLTF